A single sample is the source of the 30 T cell receptor beta chains below, sequenced in a study of spatial heterogeneity in lung cancer. Time point: blood at routine non-recurrence follow-up after resection. Tumor, nontumor lung or frozen PBMC supplied whole RNA, sequenced without sorting. TCRdb processed the 5' RACE reads anew with MiXCR; each CDR3 protein has one entry. Seen here are about 50,000 distinct CDR3 sequences, 7.4% observed once, and the top ten hold approximately 40%. Sequencing was performed on PBMCs, taken at follow-up. Receptor source: a female donor with early-stage non-small cell lung cancer.

This clonotype was detected ten times or more. The rearrangement joins TRBV20-1 to TRBJ1-2, with D perhaps TRBD1 (5 bases). CDR1 is DFQATT, CDR2 SNEGSKA, per germline (reference sequence). This CDR3 region has 12 residues. Trimming took 7 bases from V and 5 from J, leaving 14 bases between them. The chain's CDR3 is CSGVSGRYGYTF. DNA for the CDR3: TGCAGTGGGGTATCGGGACGGTATGGCTACACCTTC.

As regards this clonotype: Since a much larger clone is just one base distant, this may be a read error. Given the absence of the conserved phenylalanine or tryptophan at the CDR3 end, a read error is likely. J is TRBJ2-6 and V is TRBV4-3; D is perhaps TRBD2 (6 bases). In germline, CDR1 is LGHNA, CDR2 YSLEER. V dropped 0 bases and J dropped 4 bases, with 16 bases sitting between them. The CDR3 is 18 amino acids. The CDR3 loop reads CASSQDPNGGTGANVLTS. DNA of the CDR3: TGCGCCAGCAGCCAAGATCCTAACGGGGGAACCGGGGCCAACGTCCTGACTTCC.

In this sample, this clonotype turned up once. This chain links TRBV6-2 or TRBV6-3 with TRBJ2-5; the D is unclear. Germline CDR1 and CDR2: MNHEY and SVGEGT. CDR3 length equals 15 residues. Trimming left V 0 bases short and J 4 bases short, with 12 bases between. The CDR3 DNA sequence: TGTGCCAGCAGTTACTCGAACAGCCCAAGAGAGACCCAGTACTTC. It is translated as CASSYSNSPRETQYF.

This clonotype was recorded many times. V usage is TRBV20-1 and J usage is TRBJ1-1, with D possibly matching TRBD1 (5 bases). V was pared by 3 bases and J by 1 base, with 12 bases between. Per germline, CDR1 DFQATT and CDR2 SNEGSKA (reference sequence). The CDR3 has 14 amino acids. For the CDR3, the DNA is TGCAGTGCTAGTACGCAGGGCCGGAACACTGAAGCTTTCTTT. It yields the protein CSASTQGRNTEAFF.

The sample holds a few counts of this clonotype. This chain connects TRBV5-5 to TRBJ2-2, with 7 bases aligning to TRBD2. The germline V gene encodes CDR1 SGHKS and CDR2 YYEKEE (reference sequence). V lost 3 bases and J lost 5; bases outside the gene matches: 13. This CDR3 spans 17 amino acids. This CDR3 is CASSSPQLGGGTGELFF. The CDR3 nucleotides read TGTGCCAGCAGCTCCCCCCAGCTTGGGGGAGGGACCGGGGAGCTGTTTTTT.

This clonotype has ten or more counts. The rearrangement joins TRBV7-2 to TRBJ2-3; 7 bases agree with TRBD2. Per germline, CDR1 SGHTA and CDR2 FQGNSA. The CDR3 is 17 amino acids. The trim removed 1 base at V and 2 bases at J, leaving 9 bases unmatched. CDR3: CASSLGPSGLTTDTQYF. CDR3 nucleotides: TGTGCCAGCAGCTTAGGCCCTAGCGGACTCACCACAGATACGCAGTATTTT.

The chain links TRBV2 to TRBJ2-7, with a possible D match to TRBD1 (5 bases). V was clipped by 8 bases and J by 0 bases, with 14 bases between them. CDR3 size: 14 residues. Germline loops: CDR1 SNHLY, CDR2 FYNNEI. The CDR3 coding sequence is TGTGCCAGCTTAGCCGACAGTCACTCCTACGAGCAGTACTTC. Translating it yields CASLADSHSYEQYF.

In DNA form, the CDR3 reads TGTGCCAGTACCACAATCATGTTGTCCGGGGAGCTGTTTTTT. Translating it yields CASTTIMLSGELFF. The chain links TRBV19 to TRBJ2-2; D ambiguous. From germline, CDR1 is LNHDA and CDR2 SQIVND (reference sequence). The V end lost 7 bases, the J end lost 6 bases, and 15 bases lay between the germline ends. The CDR3 consists of 14 residues.

The chain links TRBV7-2 to TRBJ1-1; D is uncertain. V was cut by 2 bases and J by 5 bases, with 6 bases left in between. The CDR3 covers 12 residues. Germline CDR1 and CDR2: SGHTA and FQGNSA. The CDR3 sequence: CASSLHGTEAFF. Here the CDR3 DNA reads TGTGCCAGCAGCTTACATGGGACTGAAGCTTTCTTT.

This clonotype showed up many times. This rearrangement joins TRBV11-2 to TRBJ2-2; a weak D match, TRBD1 (5 bases). The CDR3 consists of 14 residues. CDR1 and CDR2 (germline): SGHAT, FQNNGV. Trimming cost V 6 bases and J 7 bases, with 15 bases left between them. The CDR3 sequence: CASRPFAGYGELFF. The CDR3 nucleotides are TGTGCCAGCAGACCGTTCGCAGGGTACGGGGAGCTGTTTTTT.

Many counts were recorded for this clonotype. The CDR3 protein is CASSPPIRGALNEQFF. Written as DNA, the CDR3 is TGTGCCAGCTCACCACCCATTCGGGGGGCCCTCAATGAGCAGTTCTTC. The chain recombines TRBV18 with TRBJ2-1; D is perhaps TRBD2 (7 bases). The germline V and J ends were trimmed by 0 bases and 6 bases, with 15 bases remaining between them. Germline assignment: CDR1 KGHSH and CDR2 LQKENI. The CDR3 loop spans 16 amino acids. The whole variable domain, remainder taken from reference TRBV18 and TRBJ2-1, is NAGVMQNPRHLVRRRGQEARLRCSPMKGHSHVYWYRQLPEEGLKFMVYLQKENIIDESGMPKERFSAEFPKEGPSILRIQQVVRGDSAAYFCASSPPIRGALNEQFFGPGTRLTVL.

This clonotype was picked up a small number of times. The CDR3 DNA sequence: TGTGCCAGCAGCTTAGCCCCCAGCGGGGGTCAAAATGAGCAGTTCTTC. Protein: CASSLAPSGGQNEQFF. The chain employs TRBV7-2 and TRBJ2-1; 8 bases are a match to TRBD2. Germline values: CDR1 SGHTA, CDR2 FQGNSA. The trim removed 0 bases at V and 7 bases at J, leaving 8 bases unmatched. There are 16 residues in the CDR3.

This clonotype was observed many times. In DNA form, the CDR3 reads TGTGCCAGCAGTTACGGGAGGGGGCGTACCGGGGAGCTGTTTTTT. This gives the protein CASSYGRGRTGELFF. The rearrangement links TRBV6-5 to TRBJ2-2; possibly TRBD1 or TRBD2 for D (7 bases each). The CDR3 extends over 15 amino acids. Trimming cost V 2 bases and J 5 bases, with 12 bases left between them. Germline loops: CDR1 MNHEY, CDR2 SVGAGI.

The gene calls are TRBV20-1 and TRBJ1-2, with a possible D match to TRBD1 (5 bases). This CDR3 contains 14 residues. V lost 3 bases to trimming and J lost 4 bases, with 15 bases between them. Germline CDR1 and CDR2: DFQATT and SNEGSKA (reference sequence). CDR3: CSASNSGRAYGYTF. DNA of the CDR3: TGCAGTGCTAGTAACTCTGGCAGGGCCTATGGCTACACCTTC.

This clonotype has only one observation. V gene TRBV7-9 combines with J gene TRBJ2-7; 11 bases agree with TRBD1. V gave up 1 base and J gave up 4 bases; unmatched junction bases: 12. The V gene's germline CDR1 is SEHNR and CDR2 FQNEAQ (reference sequence). The CDR3 is 18 amino acids. The CDR3 is CASSLVPGGDRGIYEQYF. The CDR3, as DNA: TGTGCCAGCAGCTTAGTCCCAGGCGGGGACAGGGGGATTTACGAGCAGTACTTC.

This clonotype was observed many times. The genes are TRBV11-1 and TRBJ2-7, with 10 bases identical to TRBD1. There are 18 residues in the CDR3. Germline V gene lookup returns CDR1 SGHAT and CDR2 FQDESV (reference sequence). The ends lost 2 bases at V and 0 bases at J; junction bases unmatched: 10. The CDR3 is CASSLRQGAAPPSYEQYF. CDR3 in DNA: TGTGCCAGCAGCTTAAGACAGGGGGCGGCCCCACCCTCCTACGAGCAGTACTTC. The full variable domain, rest sourced from reference TRBV11-1 and TRBJ2-7, is EAEVAQSPRYKITEKSQAVAFWCDPISGHATLYWYRQILGQGPELLVQFQDESVVDDSQLPKDRFSAERLKGVDSTLKIQPAELGDSAMYLCASSLRQGAAPPSYEQYFGPGTRLTVT.

V usage is TRBV5-1 and J usage is TRBJ2-2; tentative D call: TRBD1 (5 bases). CDR1 is SGHRS and CDR2 is YFSETQ in the germline V gene. Trimming left V 0 bases short and J 5 bases short, with 8 bases between. CDR3 size: 14 residues. The CDR3 DNA reads as TGCGCCAGCAGCTTGGAGGGGTCGACCGGGGAGCTGTTTTTT. Translation gives CASSLEGSTGELFF.

In this sample, this clonotype turned up many times. J is TRBJ2-1 and V is TRBV4-1; D is ambiguous. From germline, CDR1 is MGHRA and CDR2 YSYEKL. The germline V and J ends were trimmed by 5 bases and 6 bases, with 17 bases remaining between them. There are 15 residues in the CDR3. CDR3 region: CASSFKGSLGNEQFF. CDR3 nucleotide sequence: TGCGCCAGCAGCTTCAAGGGTAGCTTGGGCAATGAGCAGTTCTTC.

There are many counts of this clonotype. This chain joins TRBV3-1 and TRBJ2-3; 13 positions agree with TRBD2. CDR3 size: 18 residues. Trimming took 4 bases from V and 6 from J; bases not matched to a gene: 13. Per germline, CDR1 LGHDT and CDR2 YNNKEL (reference sequence). The CDR3 here is CASSRRLGLAGAPDTQYF. In DNA, the CDR3 is TGTGCCAGCAGCCGACGCCTCGGACTAGCGGGGGCACCCGATACGCAGTATTTT.

This clonotype was seen many times. V and J are TRBV7-9 and TRBJ2-2; 7 bases map to TRBD1. This CDR3 has 16 residues. Germline trimming cut 2 bases from V and 4 bases from J; bases unmatched to any gene: 7. Germline lookup yields CDR1 SEHNR and CDR2 FQNEAQ (reference sequence). The CDR3 reads CASSLLVGTATGELFF. The CDR3 nucleotides are TGTGCCAGCAGCTTATTGGTGGGGACAGCCACCGGGGAGCTGTTTTTT.

This clonotype has a count of ten or more. V is TRBV5-1 and J is TRBJ2-5; D assignment may be TRBD1 or TRBD2 (5 bases each). From germline, CDR1 is SGHRS and CDR2 YFSETQ. CDR3 length: 15 amino acids. Trimming removed 6 bases from V and 1 base from J, with 16 bases in between. The CDR3 coding sequence is TGCGCCAGCACCTGGGGACCGACCGGCCAAGAGACCCAGTACTTC. Protein sequence: CASTWGPTGQETQYF.

There are a few counts of this clonotype. V and J are TRBV5-6 and TRBJ1-1; D is possibly TRBD1 (6 bases). The CDR3 loop spans 16 amino acids. Trimming stripped 4 bases from V and 8 bases from J, with 24 bases between. Germline CDR1 reads SGHDT; CDR2 reads YYEEEE. The CDR3 bases are TGTGCCAGCAGCCCCTACTCAATAAACAGGGAGGGAGAAGCTTTCTTT. Encoded protein: CASSPYSINREGEAFF.

This chain links TRBV7-8 with TRBJ1-5; the D is unclear. CDR3 size: 17 residues. V shed 1 base and J shed 1 base, with 14 bases lying between them. The V gene's germline CDR1 is SGHVS and CDR2 FQNEAQ. CDR3 residues: CASSLGGGMISNQPQHF. The CDR3, as DNA: TGTGCCAGCAGCTTAGGGGGAGGGATGATAAGCAATCAGCCCCAGCATTTT.

This clonotype has at least ten counts. The chain carries TRBV24-1 and TRBJ1-2; 7 positions agree with TRBD1. This CDR3 is 15 amino acids long. Germline V gene data show CDR1 as KGHDR and CDR2 as SFDVKD. With V trimmed by 3 bases and J by 2 bases, 5 bases remained unmatched. The CDR3 nucleotides read TGTGCCACCAGTGATCCAAGGACAGGCAACTATGGCTACACCTTC. This gives the protein CATSDPRTGNYGYTF.

Many counts were recorded for this clonotype. The CDR3 DNA reads TGTGCTAGTGGTTTGGTACGCAGCTACTGCTACGAGCAGTACTTC. Protein sequence: CASGLVRSYCYEQYF. The chain is built from TRBV12-5 and TRBJ2-7, with D unclear. The CDR3 loop spans 15 amino acids. Germline loops: CDR1 LGHNT, CDR2 FRNRAP. V lost 0 bases to trimming and J lost 3 bases, with 12 bases between them.

This clonotype was seen ten or more times. V gene TRBV5-1 combines with J gene TRBJ1-1; possible D gene TRBD1, 5 bases. The germline V gene has CDR1 SGHRS and CDR2 YFSETQ. This CDR3 comprises 14 residues. V gave up 1 base and J gave up 0 bases, with 7 bases separating them. The CDR3 here is CASSLTGMNTEAFF. In DNA, the CDR3 is TGCGCCAGCAGCTTGACAGGAATGAACACTGAAGCTTTCTTT.

This chain links TRBV29-1 with TRBJ2-1; the match to TRBD2 covers 16 bases. Trimming took 7 bases from V and 0 from J; bases not matched to a gene: 15. The CDR3 is 20 amino acids. The V gene's germline CDR1 is SQVTM and CDR2 ANQGSEA. Here the CDR3 DNA reads TGCAGCGCCCGACCAGCCGGGACTAGCGGGGGGGCGAGCTCCTACAATGAGCAGTTCTTC. This encodes CSARPAGTSGGASSYNEQFF.

The sample holds many counts of this clonotype. This chain joins TRBV20-1 and TRBJ2-7; possible D gene TRBD2, 7 bases. The CDR3 sequence is 15 residues long. Germline CDR1 and CDR2: DFQATT and SNEGSKA (reference sequence). Between the trimmed V and J ends, which lost 0 bases and 0 bases, there was a span of 12 bases. The CDR3 nucleotides read TGCAGTGCTAGAGACGGGGGGCTCTTCTCCTACGAGCAGTACTTC. It encodes CSARDGGLFSYEQYF.

In its sample, this clonotype was seen many times. The chain joins TRBV20-1 to TRBJ2-5; TRBD2 matches at 8 bases. This CDR3 has 14 residues. Trimming took 5 bases from V and 7 from J; bases not matched to a gene: 12. Looked up from germline, CDR1 is DFQATT and CDR2 is SNEGSKA (reference sequence). CDR3 sequence reads: CSAQRGSPQATQYF. CDR3 in DNA: TGCAGTGCTCAGCGGGGGTCCCCCCAGGCGACCCAGTACTTC.

This clonotype was seen many times. The chain joins TRBV6-1 to TRBJ2-7; tentatively, D is TRBD2 (5 bases). CDR3 length: 14 residues. Germline CDR1 is MNHNS and CDR2 is SASEGT. The V gene lost 4 bases and the J gene lost 2 bases, with 12 bases spanning the gap. In DNA form, the CDR3 reads TGTGCCAGCAGTGGCCACACGGGGACCTACGAGCAGTACTTC. This translates into CASSGHTGTYEQYF.